A selection of T cell receptor beta chains follows, all from one sample in a study of human T cells and chemical hapten exposure. A single record per CDR3 protein comes from TCRdb applying MiXCR to the RACE reads. The sample lists some 330,000 distinct CDR3 sequences, 4.5% to 7% occurring once. The sequencing here drew on whole blood, taken in connection with sensitization to the hapten diphenylcyclopropenone (DPC). The receptors shown here come from a woman aged 18-35 years with alopecia areata. Some clones in this sample may be carry-over from other donors' samples. The CDR3 runs from the conserved cysteine through the conserved F or W.

J | V | CDR3
TRBJ1-4 | TRBV7-2 | CASSFSPGIELFF
TRBJ1-5 | TRBV5-1 | CASSLEGGSQPQHF
TRBJ2-7 | TRBV20-1 | CSASRETYEQYF
TRBJ1-1 | TRBV5-6 | CASRETGETEAFF
TRBJ2-2 | TRBV10-3 | CAISESPGGGNTGELFF
TRBJ1-5 | TRBV7-8 | CASSPNRVGGNQPQHF
TRBJ1-4 | TRBV7-2 | CASSLGVSSNEKLFF
TRBJ1-6 | TRBV10-3 | CAISESPWDRSSYNSPLHF
TRBJ2-3 | TRBV5-1 | CASSTGTSGGTDTQYF
TRBJ2-3 | TRBV11-2 | CASSLHRDRERRTDTQYF
TRBJ2-7 | TRBV27 | CASSYDRGSYEQYF